This T cell receptor (beta chain) was documented in a study of cytomegalovirus exposure and HLA in healthy donors. Study details: The 120 validation repertoires matched the 500 to 750 first-cohort repertoires in platform, a later analysis reported.

Germline V lookup: CDR1 LNHDA, CDR2 SQIVND (reference sequence). Trimming shortened V by 11 bases and J by 2 bases, and 15 bases separated the two germline ends. The CDR3 extends over 13 amino acids. Only in-frame clones appear in the TCRdb table, and some are missing; sequencing was by immunoSEQ multiplex PCR. The table records some 130,000 clones, 88% of them present only once. The specimen was PBMCs. The genes are TRBV19 and TRBJ1-2, with D uncertain. The sequence came from a young man in good health and CMV-seronegative. In nucleotides, the CDR3 is TGTGCCTCATCTCCCCACGAGAACTATGGCTACACCTTC. This gives the protein CASSPHENYGYTF.